This T cell receptor beta chain was captured by sequencing in a study of blood T cell repertoires in COVID-19. Looked up from germline, CDR1 is LGHDT and CDR2 is YNNKEL (reference sequence). The V and J ends lost 0 bases and 0 bases respectively, with 10 bases between them. The CDR3 consists of 16 residues. The assay was immunoSEQ multiplex PCR, and TCRdb's table has in-frame clones only and misses some. Here the sample spans 85,000 to 110,000 clones, 88% being singletons. Sample: peripheral blood. This clonotype was obtained from a human donor in a cohort sampled during active COVID-19. The rearrangement uses TRBV3-1 (or the pseudogene TRBV3-2) and TRBJ2-3; tentative D call: TRBD2 (7 bases). For the CDR3, the DNA is TGTGCCAGCAGCCAAGACCCGGGGGGCAGCACAGATACGCAGTATTTT. It specifies CASSQDPGGSTDTQYF.